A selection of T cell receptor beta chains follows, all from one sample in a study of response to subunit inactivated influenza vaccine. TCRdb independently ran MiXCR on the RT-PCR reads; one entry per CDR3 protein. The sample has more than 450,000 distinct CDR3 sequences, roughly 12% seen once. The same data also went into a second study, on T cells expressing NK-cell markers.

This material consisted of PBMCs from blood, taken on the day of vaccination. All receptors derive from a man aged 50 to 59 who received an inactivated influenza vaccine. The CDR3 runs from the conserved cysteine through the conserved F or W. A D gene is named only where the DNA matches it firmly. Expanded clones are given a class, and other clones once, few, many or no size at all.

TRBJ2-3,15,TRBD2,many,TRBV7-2,CASSSSSGFADTQYF,TGTGCCAGCAGCTCCAGTAGCGGGTTTGCAGATACGCAGTATTTT
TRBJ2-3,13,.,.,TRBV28,CASKGGGTDTQYF,TGTGCCAGCAAGGGCGGAGGCACAGATACGCAGTATTTT
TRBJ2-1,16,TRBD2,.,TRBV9,CASSVAFSGLAKEQFF,TGTGCCAGCAGCGTAGCGTTTTCGGGACTAGCGAAAGAGCAGTTCTTC
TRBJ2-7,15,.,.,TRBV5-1,CASSQQGYGSYEQYF,TGCGCCAGCAGCCAACAGGGTTACGGCTCCTACGAGCAGTACTTC
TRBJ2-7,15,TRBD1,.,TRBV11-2,CASSRLGTGPHEQYF,TGTGCCAGCAGCCGACTCGGGACAGGGCCACACGAGCAGTACTTC
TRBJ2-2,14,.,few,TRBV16,CASSQLQNTGELFF,TGTGCCAGCAGCCAATTACAGAACACCGGGGAGCTGTTTTTT
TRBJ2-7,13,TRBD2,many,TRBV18,CASSPGLGYEQYF,TGTGCCAGCTCACCGGGACTAGGCTACGAGCAGTACTTC
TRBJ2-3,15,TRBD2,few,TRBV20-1,CSATRTSGRVDTQYF,TGCAGTGCGACCCGGACTAGCGGGAGGGTAGATACGCAGTATTTT
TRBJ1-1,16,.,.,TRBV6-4,CASSNPVDPKDTEAFF,TGTGCCAGCAGTAACCCGGTTGACCCAAAAGACACTGAAGCTTTCTTT
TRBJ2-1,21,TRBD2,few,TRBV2,CASSEAGWLAGGIASYNEQFF,TGTGCCAGCAGTGAAGCGGGTTGGCTAGCGGGAGGTATAGCGTCCTACAATGAGCAGTTCTTC
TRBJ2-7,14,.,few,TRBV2,CASSEDRITYEQYF,TGTGCCAGCAGTGAAGACAGAATTACCTACGAGCAGTACTTC
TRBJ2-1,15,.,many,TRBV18,CASSPPALMSNEQFF,TGTGCCAGCTCACCACCGGCTCTAATGAGCAATGAGCAGTTCTTC
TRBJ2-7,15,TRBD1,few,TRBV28,CASNRPGGVTYEQYF,TGTGCCAGCAACCGCCCAGGGGGAGTAACCTACGAGCAGTACTTC
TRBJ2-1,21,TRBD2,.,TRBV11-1,CASSLGWDYLGRGGSPNEQFF,TGTGCCAGCAGCTTAGGGTGGGACTACCTCGGGAGGGGTGGATCCCCCAATGAGCAGTTCTTC
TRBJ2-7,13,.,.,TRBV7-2,CASSLASAYEQYF,TGTGCCAGCAGCTTAGCTTCAGCCTACGAGCAGTACTTC
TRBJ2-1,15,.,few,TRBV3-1,CASRAPGHRANEQFF,TGTGCCAGCAGGGCCCCGGGACACCGGGCCAATGAGCAGTTCTTC
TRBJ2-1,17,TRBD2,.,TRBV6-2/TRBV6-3,CASKRGLAARGLNEQFF,TGTGCCAGCAAAAGGGGCCTAGCGGCAAGAGGACTCAATGAGCAGTTCTTC
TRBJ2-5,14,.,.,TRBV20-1,CSADGAQSQETQYF,TGCAGTGCTGACGGGGCGCAGTCCCAAGAGACCCAGTACTTC
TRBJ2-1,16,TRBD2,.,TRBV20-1,CSARDLGTSGYNEQFF,TGCAGTGCTAGAGATCTCGGGACTAGCGGATACAATGAGCAGTTCTTC
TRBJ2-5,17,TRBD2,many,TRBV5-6,CASSLALSGREGETQYF,TGTGCCAGCAGCTTGGCCCTTTCCGGGAGGGAGGGAGAGACCCAGTACTTC